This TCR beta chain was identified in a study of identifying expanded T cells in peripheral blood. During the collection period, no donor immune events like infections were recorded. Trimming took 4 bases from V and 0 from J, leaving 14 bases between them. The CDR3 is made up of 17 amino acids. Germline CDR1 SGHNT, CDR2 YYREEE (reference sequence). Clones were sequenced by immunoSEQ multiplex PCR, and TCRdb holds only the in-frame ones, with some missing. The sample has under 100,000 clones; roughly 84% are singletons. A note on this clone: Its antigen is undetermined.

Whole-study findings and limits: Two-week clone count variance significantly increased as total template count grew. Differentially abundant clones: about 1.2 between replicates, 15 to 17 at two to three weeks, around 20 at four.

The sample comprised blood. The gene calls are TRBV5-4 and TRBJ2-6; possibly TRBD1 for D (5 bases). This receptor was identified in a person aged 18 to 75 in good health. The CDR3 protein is CASSLGAAASGANVLTF. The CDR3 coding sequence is TGTGCCAGCAGCCTTGGGGCGGCGGCCTCTGGGGCCAACGTCCTGACTTTC.